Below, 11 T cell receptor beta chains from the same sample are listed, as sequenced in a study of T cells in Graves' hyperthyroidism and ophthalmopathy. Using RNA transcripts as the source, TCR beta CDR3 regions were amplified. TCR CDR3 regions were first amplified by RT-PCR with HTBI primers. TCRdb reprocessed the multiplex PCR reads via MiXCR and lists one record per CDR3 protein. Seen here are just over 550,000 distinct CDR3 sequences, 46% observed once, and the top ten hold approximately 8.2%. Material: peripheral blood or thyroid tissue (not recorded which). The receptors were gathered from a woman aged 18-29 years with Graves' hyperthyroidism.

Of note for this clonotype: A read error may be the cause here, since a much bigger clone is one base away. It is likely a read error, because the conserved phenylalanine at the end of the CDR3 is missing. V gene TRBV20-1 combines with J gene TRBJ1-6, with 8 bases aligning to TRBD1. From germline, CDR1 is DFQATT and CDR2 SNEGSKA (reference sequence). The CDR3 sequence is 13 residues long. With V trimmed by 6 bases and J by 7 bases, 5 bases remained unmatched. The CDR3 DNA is TGCAGTGCGGCCGGGACAGGCAATTCACCCCTCCACCTT. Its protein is CSAAGTGNSPLHL.

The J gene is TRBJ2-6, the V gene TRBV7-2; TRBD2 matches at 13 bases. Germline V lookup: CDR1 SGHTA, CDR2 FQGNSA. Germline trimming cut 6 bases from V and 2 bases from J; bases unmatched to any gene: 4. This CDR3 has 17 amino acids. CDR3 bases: TGTGCCAGCAGGGGAGGGACTAGCGGGGCTGGGGCCAACGTCCTGACTTTC. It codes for CASRGGTSGAGANVLTF. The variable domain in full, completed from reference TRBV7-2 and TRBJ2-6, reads GAGVSQSPSNKVTEKGKDVELRCDPISGHTALYWYRQSLGQGLEFLIYFQGNSAPDKSGLPSDRFSAERTGGSVSTLTIQRTQQEDSAVYLCASRGGTSGAGANVLTFGAGSRLTVL.

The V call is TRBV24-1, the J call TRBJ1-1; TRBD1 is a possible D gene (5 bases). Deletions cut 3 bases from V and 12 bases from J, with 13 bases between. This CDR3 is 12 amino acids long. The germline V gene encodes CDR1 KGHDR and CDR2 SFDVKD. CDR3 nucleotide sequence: TGTGCCACCAGTGATGCGGGGGGGACGCCTTTCTTT. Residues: CATSDAGGTPFF.

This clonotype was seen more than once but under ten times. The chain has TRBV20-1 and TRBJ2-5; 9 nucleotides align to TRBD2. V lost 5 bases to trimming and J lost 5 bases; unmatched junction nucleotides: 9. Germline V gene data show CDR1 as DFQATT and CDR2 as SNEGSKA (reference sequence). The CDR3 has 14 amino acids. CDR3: CSAPQREAGETQYF. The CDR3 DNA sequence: TGCAGTGCTCCCCAGCGGGAGGCCGGGGAGACCCAGTACTTC.

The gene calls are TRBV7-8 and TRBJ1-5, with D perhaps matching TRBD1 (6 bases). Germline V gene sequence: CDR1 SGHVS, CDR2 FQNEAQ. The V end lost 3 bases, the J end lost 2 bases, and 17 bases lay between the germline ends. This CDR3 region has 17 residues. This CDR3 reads CASSFREGGNGNQPQHF. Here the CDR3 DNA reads TGTGCCAGCAGCTTTCGGGAAGGGGGTAATGGCAATCAGCCCCAGCATTTT. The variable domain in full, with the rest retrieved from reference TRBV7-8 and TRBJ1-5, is GAGVSQSPRYKVAKRGQDVALRCDPISGHVSLFWYQQALGQGPEFLTYFQNEAQLDKSGLPSDRFFAERPEGSVSTLKIQRTQQEDSAVYLCASSFREGGNGNQPQHFGDGTRLSIL.

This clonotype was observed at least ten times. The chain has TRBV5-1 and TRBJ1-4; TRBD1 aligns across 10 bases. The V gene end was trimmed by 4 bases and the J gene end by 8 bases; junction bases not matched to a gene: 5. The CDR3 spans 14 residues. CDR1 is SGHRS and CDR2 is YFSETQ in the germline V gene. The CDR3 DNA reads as TGCGCCAGCAGCCCCGGGACAGGGGACGAAAAACTGTTTTTT. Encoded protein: CASSPGTGDEKLFF.

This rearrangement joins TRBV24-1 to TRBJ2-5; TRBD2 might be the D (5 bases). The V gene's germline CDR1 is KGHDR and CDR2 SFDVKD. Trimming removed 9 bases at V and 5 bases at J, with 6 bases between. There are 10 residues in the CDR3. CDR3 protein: CATQRETQYF. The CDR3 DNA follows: TGTGCCACCCAGCGGGAGACCCAGTACTTC.

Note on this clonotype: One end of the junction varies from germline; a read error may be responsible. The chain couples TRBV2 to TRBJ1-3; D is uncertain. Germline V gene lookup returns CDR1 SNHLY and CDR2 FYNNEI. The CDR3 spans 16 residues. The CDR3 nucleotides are TGTGCCAGCAGTGAAACTGACGGGGTGCAAGGAAACACCGTATATTTT. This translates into CASSETDGVQGNTVYF.

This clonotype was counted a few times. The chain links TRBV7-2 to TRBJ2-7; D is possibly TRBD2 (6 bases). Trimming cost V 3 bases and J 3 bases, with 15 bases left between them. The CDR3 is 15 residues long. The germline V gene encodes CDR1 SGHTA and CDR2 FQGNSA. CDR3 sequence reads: CASSFPEDYNYEQYF. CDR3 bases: TGTGCCAGCAGCTTCCCCGAGGACTACAACTACGAGCAGTACTTC.

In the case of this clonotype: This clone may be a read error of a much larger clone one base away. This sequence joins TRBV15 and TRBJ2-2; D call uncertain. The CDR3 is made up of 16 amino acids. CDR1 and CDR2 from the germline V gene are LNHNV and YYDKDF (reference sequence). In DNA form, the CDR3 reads TGTGCCGCCAGCAGAGATCAGGACGAGAACACCGGGGAGCTGTTTTTT. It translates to CAASRDQDENTGELFF.

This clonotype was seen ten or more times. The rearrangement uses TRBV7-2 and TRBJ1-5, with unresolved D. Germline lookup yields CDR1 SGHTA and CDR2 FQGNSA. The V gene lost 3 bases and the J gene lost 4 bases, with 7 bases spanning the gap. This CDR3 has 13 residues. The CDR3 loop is CASSFVGNQPQHF. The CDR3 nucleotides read TGTGCCAGCAGCTTTGTGGGTAATCAGCCCCAGCATTTT.